A selection of T cell receptor beta chains follows, all from one sample in a study of blood T cell repertoires in COVID-19. The protocol was immunoSEQ multiplex PCR, while the TCRdb copy is restricted to in-frame clones and leaves out a portion. The table records about 260,000 clones, 70% to 90% of them present only once. Sequences were obtained from peripheral blood. The receptors come from a woman aged 40 to 55 with acute or convalescent COVID-19. CDR3s include the opening cysteine and the closing phenylalanine or tryptophan. A D gene is named only where the DNA matches it firmly. The size of a clone is reported for some rows only, either as once, few or many, or as a class for expanded clones.

len | d_gene | abundance | j_gene | v_gene | CDR3nt | CDR3aa
15 | TRBD1 | . | TRBJ2-1 | TRBV19 | TGTGCCAGTAGCCCTGGGACAGCCTCCTACAATGAGCAGTTCTTC | CASSPGTASYNEQFF
13 | . | . | TRBJ1-5 | TRBV30 | TGTGCCTGGAGGCGGGACGCCGCCCAGCCCCAGCATTTT | CAWRRDAAQPQHF
12 | . | . | TRBJ1-1 | TRBV7-9 | TGTGCCAGCAGCCCTTCTTTTACTGAAGCTTTCTTT | CASSPSFTEAFF
16 | TRBD1 | . | TRBJ1-3 | TRBV19 | TGTGCCAGTAGTCAACAGGGGGCAACCTCTGGAAACACCATATATTTT | CASSQQGATSGNTIYF
14 | TRBD1 | . | TRBJ1-5 | TRBV19 | TGTGCCAGTAGTATGGGACAGGGGGCCCAGCCCCAGCATTTT | CASSMGQGAQPQHF
13 | . | . | TRBJ1-2 | TRBV10-2 | TGCGCCAGCAGTGGTGCGTTTTTCTATGGCTACACCTTC | CASSGAFFYGYTF
15 | . | . | TRBJ1-3 | TRBV2 | TGTGCCAGCAGTATCTTGCAGGGCTCTGGAAACACCATATATTTT | CASSILQGSGNTIYF
16 | TRBD1 | . | TRBJ1-4 | TRBV27 | TGTGCCAGCAGTCCATGGACAGGGGTACCTAATGAAAAACTGTTTTTT | CASSPWTGVPNEKLFF
13 | TRBD1 | . | TRBJ1-2 | TRBV30 | TGTGCCTCGAACAGGGGCGAGTTCTATGGCTACACCTTC | CASNRGEFYGYTF
18 | TRBD2 | . | TRBJ2-2 | TRBV4-1 | TGCGCCAGCAGCCAAAAGACTAGCGGGGGGGCCGGTGCCGGGGAGCTGTTTTTT | CASSQKTSGGAGAGELFF
16 | . | once | TRBJ1-5 | TRBV11-2 | TGTGCCAGCAGCCCCTTGGGGGGCGCGGGAGCTCAGCCCCAGCATTTT | CASSPLGGAGAQPQHF
14 | . | . | TRBJ2-2 | TRBV7-6 | TGTGCCAGCAGCTTGACAGGCCCCACCGGGGAGCTGTTTTTT | CASSLTGPTGELFF
15 | TRBD1 | . | TRBJ1-1 | TRBV9 | TGTGCCAGCAGCCTAAAGACAGGGGGCATAAATGAAGCTTTCTTT | CASSLKTGGINEAFF
16 | TRBD2 | . | TRBJ2-5 | TRBV4-2 | TGTGCCAGCAGCCAAGAACTAGCGGGGGGCGGGGAGACCCAGTACTTC | CASSQELAGGGETQYF